What follows describes a single T cell receptor (beta chain). Its antigen is currently unknown. Whenever a sample was processed, at least 6 million PBMCs were isolated. The sample is drawn from a study of blood T cells in healthy people across ages. Study-wide findings and caveats: Significant beta diversity loss was already apparent by age 40, declining roughly linearly. Both naive CD4+ cell counts and diversity were greater in long-lived donors than in aged donors.

PCR was performed a second time for about 7 to 12 cycles using a sample-barcoded 5' primer and a J-beta primer mix. Every cDNA was tagged by a template-switch adaptor with 12 random nucleotides. MiXCR was run by TCRdb on the 5' RACE reads, yielding one entry per CDR3 protein. The sample records about 970,000 distinct CDR3 sequences, roughly 51% being singletons. The V and J ends lost 5 bases and 8 bases respectively, with 12 bases between them. There are 12 residues in the CDR3. The sequencing input was blood. This TCR was sampled from a woman aged 60-75 years in good health. The chain carries TRBV12-3 or TRBV12-4 and TRBJ1-2; D is ambiguous. In DNA, the CDR3 is TGTGCCAGCAGTCCCGGGATGGGGGGCTACACCTTC. Encoded protein: CASSPGMGGYTF.